This TCR beta chain was captured in a study of cytomegalovirus exposure and HLA in healthy donors. Trimming cost V 5 bases and J 6 bases; bases outside gene matches: 5. Per the germline V gene, CDR1 is ENHRY and CDR2 is SYGVKD. CDR3 size: 13 residues. Using immunoSEQ multiplex PCR, the repertoire was profiled, and TCRdb retains in-frame clones only, with some absent. The sample has 260,000 or so clones; approximately 87% are singletons. The sequencing sample was made of PBMCs. This sequence was found in a man between 18 and 35 years old in good health and CMV-seronegative. The chain couples TRBV10-3 to TRBJ2-7, with 9 positions matching TRBD1. This chain's CDR3 is CAISWDRESEQYF. Written as DNA, the CDR3 is TGTGCCATCAGTTGGGACAGGGAGAGCGAGCAGTACTTC.